The 27 T cell receptor beta chains in this list originate from one sample, sequenced in a study of post-analysis software for immune sequencing data (dated by TCRdb to between 2015 and 2017). These receptors have no identified antigens. To prepare the library, PCR was applied. For sequencing, an Illumina HiSeq 2500 was employed. To reduce PCR and sequencing biases, unique molecular identifiers were built into the TCR beta cDNA libraries. TCRdb's own reprocessing of the public reads used fastp at Q25 and MiXCR and kept productive beta chains. For every CDR3 protein sequence, its rows merge into one entry that carries the most common genes and DNA. The sample table lists hundreds of thousands of distinct CDR3 sequences, roughly three fifths of them with a count of one. About 10% of the sample lies in the top ten. What the study reported, not specific to this receptor: Several TRBV segments, including TRBV5-6, TRBV5-1 and TRBV20-1, were significantly more frequent in patients than controls.

The sequenced sample was blood. The receptors were sampled from a girl between 2 and 10 years old with multiple sclerosis.

The V call is TRBV20-1, the J call TRBJ2-1, with a weak D call TRBD2 (5 bases). Per the germline V gene, CDR1 is DFQATT and CDR2 is SNEGSKA (reference sequence). Deletions cut 5 bases from V and 0 bases from J, with 11 bases between. The length of the CDR3 is 14 residues. CDR3 sequence reads: CSAGIRDSYNEQFF. CDR3 nucleotide sequence: TGCAGTGCTGGCATCCGGGACTCCTACAATGAGCAGTTCTTC.

The table lists this clonotype with a few counts. This rearrangement joins TRBV12-3 or TRBV12-4 to TRBJ2-6, with 7 bases aligning to TRBD2. Trimming took 3 bases from V and 0 from J; bases not matched to a gene: 5. The CDR3 is 17 residues long. The CDR3: CASSLTSLISGANVLTF. The CDR3 nucleotides read TGTGCCAGCAGTTTGACTAGCCTAATCTCTGGGGCCAACGTCCTGACTTTC.

The CDR3 nucleotides read TGTGCCAGCAGCTTTGAAAGGAAGCAGGCAGATACGCAGTATTTT. The encoded protein is CASSFERKQADTQYF. The rearrangement uses TRBV11-3 and TRBJ2-3, with D unclear. Germline-derived CDR1 and CDR2 are SGHNT and YENEEA. This CDR3 has 15 residues. The V gene lost 3 bases and the J gene lost 4 bases, with 14 bases spanning the gap. The full variable domain, completed using reference TRBV11-3 and TRBJ2-3, is EAGVVQSPRYKIIEKKQPVAFWCNPISGHNTLYWYLQNLGQGPELLIRYENEEAVDDSQLPKDRFSAERLKGVDSTLKIQPAELGDSAVYLCASSFERKQADTQYFGPGTRLTVL.

The rearrangement uses TRBV5-4 and TRBJ2-3; D perhaps matches TRBD1 (6 bases). The CDR3 is 14 residues long. Trimming removed 3 bases from V and 2 bases from J, with 10 bases in between. The V gene's germline CDR1 is SGHNT and CDR2 YYREEE (reference sequence). Here the CDR3 DNA reads TGTGCCAGCAGCTCACAGGGTTCCACAGATACGCAGTATTTT. It yields the protein CASSSQGSTDTQYF. Based on the CDR3 plus reference TRBV5-4 and TRBJ2-3, the full variable domain is ETGVTQSPTHLIKTRGQQVTLRCSSQSGHNTVSWYQQALGQGPQFIFQYYREEENGRGNFPPRFSGLQFPNYSSELNVNALELDDSALYLCASSSQGSTDTQYFGPGTRLTVL.

DNA for the CDR3: TGTGCCAGCAGCCAAGATTGGGGCAGGGAGGGGTTCCAAACCGGCTACACCTTC. Encoded protein: CASSQDWGREGFQTGYTF. V usage is TRBV14 and J usage is TRBJ1-2, with D perhaps matching TRBD1 (5 bases). Deletions cut 0 bases from V and 8 bases from J, with 25 bases between. Germline CDR1 reads SGHDN; CDR2 reads FVKESK. CDR3 size: 18 residues. The entire variable domain, with the rest obtained from reference TRBV14 and TRBJ1-2, is as follows: EAGVTQFPSHSVIEKGQTVTLRCDPISGHDNLYWYRRVMGKEIKFLLHFVKESKQDESGMPNNRFLAERTGGTYSTLKVQPAELEDSGVYFCASSQDWGREGFQTGYTFGSGTRLTVV.

In this sample, this clonotype turned up a few times. This rearrangement joins TRBV5-6 to TRBJ2-1; D is ambiguous. V dropped 0 bases and J dropped 6 bases, with 4 bases sitting between them. The CDR3 contains 12 residues. Looked up from germline, CDR1 is SGHDT and CDR2 is YYEEEE. CDR3 amino acids: CASSLAFNEQFF. In nucleotides, the CDR3 is TGTGCCAGCAGCTTGGCCTTCAATGAGCAGTTCTTC. Full variable domain (missing parts from reference TRBV5-6 and TRBJ2-1): DAGVTQSPTHLIKTRGQQVTLRCSPKSGHDTVSWYQQALGQGPQFIFQYYEEEERQRGNFPDRFSGHQFPNYSSELNVNALLLGDSALYLCASSLAFNEQFFGPGTRLTVL.

The chain carries TRBV19 and TRBJ2-5, with D maybe TRBD1 (7 bases). Germline CDR1 reads LNHDA; CDR2 reads SQIVND (reference sequence). This CDR3 is built from 16 residues. The V end lost 10 bases, the J end lost 2 bases, and 23 bases lay between the germline ends. This CDR3 reads CATQGGPDYRQETQYF. CDR3 DNA sequence: TGTGCCACCCAGGGGGGACCGGACTACCGACAAGAGACCCAGTACTTC.

The CDR3 sequence: CATSHPQTSSYNEQFF. As DNA, the CDR3 is TGTGCCACCAGTCACCCGCAGACCAGCTCCTACAATGAGCAGTTCTTC. The rearrangement uses TRBV24-1 and TRBJ2-1; D unclear. Trimming left V 6 bases short and J 0 bases short, with 14 bases between. Germline-derived CDR1 and CDR2 are KGHDR and SFDVKD. There are 16 residues in the CDR3.

The CDR3 here is CASSVDRGDRDTQYF. The CDR3 DNA reads as TGCGCCAGCAGCGTAGACAGGGGCGACCGGGATACGCAGTATTTT. The gene calls are TRBV5-1 and TRBJ2-3; TRBD1 matches at 8 bases. Germline V CDR1 and CDR2: SGHRS, YFSETQ. There are 15 residues in the CDR3. Losses at the gene ends were 4 bases for V and 6 bases for J; bases not matched to a gene: 10.

The rearrangement links TRBV7-2 to TRBJ2-1; 8 bases are shared with TRBD1. Germline V gives CDR1 SGHTA, CDR2 FQGNSA. The CDR3 is made up of 15 amino acids. V was pared by 5 bases and J by 8 bases, with 11 bases of the junction left unmatched. The CDR3 sequence is CASSLGQGNLDEQFF. The CDR3 DNA follows: TGTGCCAGCAGCCTCGGACAGGGTAATTTGGATGAGCAGTTCTTC.

The chain has TRBV7-9 and TRBJ1-2; no definite D call. The CDR3 loop spans 13 amino acids. The germline gives CDR1 SEHNR, CDR2 FQNEAQ (reference sequence). Trimming left V 6 bases short and J 3 bases short, with 11 bases between. The CDR3 nucleotides read TGTGCCAGCAGTAAACCGGGCGACTATGGCTACACCTTC. It translates to CASSKPGDYGYTF. Full variable domain (rest looked up from reference TRBV7-9 and TRBJ1-2): DTGVSQNPRHKITKRGQNVTFRCDPISEHNRLYWYRQTLGQGPEFLTYFQNEAQLEKSRLLSDRFSAERPKGSFSTLEIQRTEQGDSAMYLCASSKPGDYGYTFGSGTRLTVV.

The chain joins TRBV4-1 to TRBJ1-2; D is possibly TRBD1 (5 bases). The CDR3 runs to 14 residues. Germline loops: CDR1 MGHRA, CDR2 YSYEKL. Trimming shortened V by 3 bases and J by 3 bases, and 11 bases separated the two germline ends. The CDR3 loop reads CASSQDKGDYGYTF. For the CDR3, the DNA is TGCGCCAGCAGCCAGGATAAAGGGGACTATGGCTACACCTTC.

The chain carries TRBV21-1 and TRBJ2-3; the listed D gene, TRBD1, was not tested against the DNA. TRBV21-1 is assigned pseudogene status. The CDR3 loop spans 20 amino acids. CDR3 nucleotides: TGTGCCAGCAGCAGACAGGGGCCAATAAGGACCGACGACAACACAGATACGCAGTATTTT. It translates to CASSRQGPIRTDDNTDTQYF.

This clonotype turned up a few times. The chain recombines TRBV12-3 or TRBV12-4 with TRBJ1-2; no clear D gene. This CDR3 has 13 residues. The V gene lost 3 bases and the J gene lost 7 bases, with 12 bases spanning the gap. The DNA for the CDR3 is TGTGCCAGCAGTTTTGGCACAATGAGTGGCTACACCTTC. Amino acids: CASSFGTMSGYTF.

The chain couples TRBV25-1 to TRBJ1-2; 7 positions agree with TRBD1. V was pared by 2 bases and J by 4 bases, with 7 bases of the junction left unmatched. Germline V CDR1 and CDR2: MGHDK, SYGVNS. This CDR3 contains 15 residues. CDR3 nucleotides: TGTGCCAGCAGTGAAACCGACAGGGAACTCTATGGCTACACCTTC. As protein: CASSETDRELYGYTF.

The chain uses TRBV12-3 or TRBV12-4 and TRBJ2-1; TRBD1 matches 8 bases. V lost 5 bases and J lost 4; bases outside the gene matches: 4. The CDR3 covers 14 residues. The CDR3: CASSPWTGYNEQFF. CDR3 in DNA: TGTGCCAGCAGTCCGTGGACAGGGTACAATGAGCAGTTCTTC.

Only one count was recorded for this clonotype. The V call is TRBV19, the J call TRBJ2-1; weak D call: TRBD2 (5 bases). Trimming removed 5 bases from V and 0 bases from J, with 14 bases in between. The CDR3 covers 16 residues. Germline-derived CDR1 and CDR2 are LNHDA and SQIVND (reference sequence). The CDR3 here is CASSPRGSRSYNEQFF. DNA for the CDR3: TGTGCCAGTAGTCCCCGGGGAAGCCGCTCCTACAATGAGCAGTTCTTC. The variable domain in full, completed from reference TRBV19 and TRBJ2-1, reads DGGITQSPKYLFRKEGQNVTLSCEQNLNHDAMYWYRQDPGQGLRLIYYSQIVNDFQKGDIAEGYSVSREKKESFPLTVTSAQKNPTAFYLCASSPRGSRSYNEQFFGPGTRLTVL.

The genes are TRBV2 and TRBJ2-1, with TRBD1 identical over 7 bases. Germline V lookup: CDR1 SNHLY, CDR2 FYNNEI. CDR3 size: 15 residues. The V and J ends lost 5 bases and 5 bases, in that order; junction bases with no gene match: 9. The CDR3 nucleotides read TGTGCCAGCAGTAAGGGCCCGGGACAGAACAATGAGCAGTTCTTC. Its translation: CASSKGPGQNNEQFF.

V and J are TRBV5-6 and TRBJ1-2, with a weak D call TRBD1 (6 bases). The CDR3 is 15 residues long. Germline loops: CDR1 SGHDT, CDR2 YYEEEE. Trimming pared 4 bases from V and 4 bases from J, leaving 17 bases between. The CDR3 region is CASSRTAGISYGYTF. The CDR3 region has the DNA TGTGCCAGCAGCCGGACAGCTGGGATCTCCTATGGCTACACCTTC.

This clonotype was seen only a few times. This CDR3 is CASSLAAGGDNEQFF. The DNA of the CDR3 is TGTGCCAGCAGCTTAGCGGCGGGAGGGGACAATGAGCAGTTCTTC. V usage is TRBV7-3 and J usage is TRBJ2-1; 9 bases are a match to TRBD2. V lost 2 bases and J lost 5; bases outside the gene matches: 4. The CDR3 contains 15 residues. Germline-derived CDR1 and CDR2 are SGHTA and FQGTGA.

This clonotype has only one observation. The V gene is TRBV7-2, the J gene TRBJ2-1, with D tentatively TRBD1 or TRBD2 (5 bases each). Germline CDR1 and CDR2: SGHTA and FQGNSA. This CDR3 region has 17 residues. V was trimmed by 2 bases and J by 9 bases, leaving 23 bases between them. CDR3 DNA: TGTGCCAGCAGCTTACCCGGAACGGGACGGTCGGGGACTGAGCAGTTCTTC. Translated: CASSLPGTGRSGTEQFF.

The chain has TRBV20-1 and TRBJ1-2; 7 bases are a match to TRBD1. The germline CDR1 and CDR2 sequences are DFQATT and SNEGSKA (reference sequence). This CDR3 has 14 residues. J lost 2 bases, V lost 0 bases, and 3 bases had no gene match. CDR3 protein: CSAREMGQNYGYTF. In nucleotides, the CDR3 is TGCAGTGCTAGAGAGATGGGACAGAACTATGGCTACACCTTC.

The chain employs TRBV11-2 and TRBJ2-1, with D possibly TRBD2 on 5 matching bases. Germline assignment: CDR1 SGHAT and CDR2 FQNNGV. Deletions cut 5 bases from V and 0 bases from J, with 14 bases between. CDR3 length equals 16 residues. The CDR3 loop reads CASSPLTLGSYNEQFF. The CDR3 DNA follows: TGTGCCAGCAGCCCCCTAACACTAGGCTCCTACAATGAGCAGTTCTTC.

This rearrangement joins TRBV27 to TRBJ2-3; 11 bases are shared with TRBD2. V lost 6 bases, J lost 6 bases, and 8 bases stayed unmatched. Germline values: CDR1 MNHEY, CDR2 SMNVEV (reference sequence). This CDR3 spans 15 amino acids. The CDR3 DNA follows: TGTGCCAGCAGAAAAATAGCGGGAGGGCCCGATACGCAGTATTTT. This encodes CASRKIAGGPDTQYF.

This clonotype has just a few counts. CDR3: CASSSGTRQNNEQFF. DNA for the CDR3: TGTGCCAGCAGTTCCGGGACTAGACAAAACAATGAGCAGTTCTTC. This chain joins TRBV6-2 or TRBV6-3 and TRBJ2-1, with 8 bases fitting TRBD2. Germline V gives CDR1 MNHEY, CDR2 SVGEGT. V shed 4 bases and J 5 bases; nucleotides not matched to a gene: 7. The CDR3 extends over 15 amino acids.

In its sample, this clonotype was seen a few times. The chain is built from TRBV6-2 or TRBV6-3 and TRBJ2-1; 8 bases fit TRBD2. Per the germline V gene, CDR1 is MNHEY and CDR2 is SVGEGT. V lost 6 bases to trimming and J lost 15 bases; unmatched junction nucleotides: 16. The CDR3 consists of 14 residues. CDR3 loop: CASRPRFPVAGWFF. DNA of the CDR3: TGTGCCAGCAGGCCAAGGTTCCCCGTAGCGGGGTGGTTCTTC.

Details on this clonotype: An end of the junction differs from the germline gene, which may be a read error. V usage is TRBV5-1 and J usage is TRBJ2-5; TRBD1 aligns across 8 bases. The CDR3 length is 15 residues. CDR1 is SGHRS, CDR2 YFSETQ, per germline. This CDR3 reads CASSFFRGPQETQYF. The CDR3 DNA sequence: TGCGCCAGCAGCTTCTTCAGGGGGCCGCAAGAGACTCAGTACTTC. Together with reference TRBV5-1 and TRBJ2-5, the CDR3 gives the full variable domain: KAGVTQTPRYLIKTRGQQVTLSCSPISGHRSVSWYQQTPGQGLQFLFEYFSETQRNKGNFPGRFSGRQFSNSRSEMNVSTLELGDSALYLCASSFFRGPQETQYFGPGTRLLVL.